The clone carrying this TCR beta chain was counted a few times. These data come from a study of T-cell memory formation after mild COVID-19. TCRdb used MiXCR to reprocess the 5' RACE reads, holding one entry per CDR3 protein. This sample carries hundreds of thousands of distinct CDR3 sequences, around 21% of them seen once, and the ten largest clones take under 15%. Sequences were obtained from PBMCs or a T cell subset sorted from them (not recorded which). The origin of this receptor is an adult woman who had mild COVID-19 (a few samples of this study predate the infection). Cell type and time point are not known.

CDR3 bases: TGTGCCAGCAGCTTAAACGCCCCGGGACTAGCTTTATTTGGCGGGGAGCTGTTTTTT. Amino acids: CASSLNAPGLALFGGELFF. The rearrangement uses TRBV7-3 and TRBJ2-2, with 9 positions matching TRBD2. This CDR3 has 19 residues. The germline gives CDR1 SGHTA, CDR2 FQGTGA. V was clipped by 1 base and J by 7 bases; unmatched bases: 16.